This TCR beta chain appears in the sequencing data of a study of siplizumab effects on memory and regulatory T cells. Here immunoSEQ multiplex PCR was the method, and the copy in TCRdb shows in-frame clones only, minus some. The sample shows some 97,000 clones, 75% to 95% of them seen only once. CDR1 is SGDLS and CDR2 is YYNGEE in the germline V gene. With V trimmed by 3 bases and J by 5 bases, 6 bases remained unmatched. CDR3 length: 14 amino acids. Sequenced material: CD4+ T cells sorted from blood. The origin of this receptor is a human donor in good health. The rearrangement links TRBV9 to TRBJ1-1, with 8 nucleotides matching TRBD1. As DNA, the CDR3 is TGTGCCAGCAGCGGGACAGGGCGGTGGACTGAAGCTTTCTTT. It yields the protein CASSGTGRWTEAFF.